This entry lists 24 T cell receptor beta chains sequenced from one sample in a study of tissue T cells after allogeneic stem cell transplantation. The repertoire was sequenced with immunoSEQ multiplex PCR; TCRdb's copy has only in-frame clones and lacks some. The table lists 5,500 to 8,500 clones, approximately 34% of them singletons, with just under 6.5% in the top ten. Time point denoted: mouse harvest day 14 after allogeneic transplant. Tail vein injection delivered 10^7 T-cell-depleted bone marrow cells and 10^6 splenic CD5+ T cells. The material sequenced was skin. The origin of the receptors is a female BALB/c mouse given C57BL/6 T cells with graft-versus-host disease after an allogeneic hematopoietic cell transplant.

This clone came up a few times. Any gene name here is a mouse gene name. The observed sequence ends 1 residue before the CDR3 terminus, with the missing tail filled in from the germline J gene. The chain combines TRBV1 with TRBJ1-1; D is perhaps TRBD1 (6 bases). Between the trimmed V and J ends, which lost 3 bases and 0 bases, there was a span of 8 bases. The length of the CDR3 is 14 residues. Germline V gene data show CDR1 as NSQYPW and CDR2 as LRSPGD (reference sequence). The CDR3: CTCSARQANTEVFF. The part of the CDR3 DNA that was read is TGCACCTGCAGTGCCCGACAGGCAAACACAGAAGTCTTC.

This clone rates as medium-sized. Genes and germline are mouse. The read comes to an end 1 residue before the CDR3 does, leaving the germline J gene to fill in the end. The gene calls are TRBV1 and TRBJ2-2, with a possible D match to TRBD2 (5 bases). This CDR3 spans 14 amino acids. Trimming pared 3 bases from V and 3 bases from J, leaving 8 bases between. Germline CDR1 NSQYPW, CDR2 LRSPGD (reference sequence). Incomplete CDR3 DNA: TGCACCTGCAGTGCTGGGGAAGACACCGGGCAGCTCTAC. The encoded protein is CTCSAGEDTGQLY. The whole CDR3 region reads CTCSAGEDTGQLYF.

A word on this clone: Gene names follow the mouse nomenclature. The read is 1 residue too short to cover the CDR3 end, so that end is filled in from the germline J gene. This chain uses TRBV20 with TRBJ2-7; possible D gene TRBD2, 5 bases. The ends were cut back, 3 bases at V and 3 bases at J, with 9 bases in the middle. This CDR3 comprises 12 residues. Germline CDR1 GFQATS, CDR2 STVNSAI. This chain's CDR3 is CGASNGVYEQYF. CDR3 bases read: TGTGGTGCTAGTAATGGGGTCTATGAACAGTAC.

This clone was seen more than once but under ten times. Each gene name is a mouse one. The read is 1 residue too short to cover the CDR3 end, so that end is filled in from the germline J gene. The chain carries TRBV24 and TRBJ1-1; a weak D match, TRBD1 (5 bases). The ends were cut back, 4 bases at V and 4 bases at J, with 10 bases in the middle. There are 13 residues in the CDR3. Per the germline V gene, CDR1 is KGHTA and CDR2 is FRNEEI. The CDR3 region is CASSPRQITEVFF. The DNA read from the CDR3 is TGTGCCAGCAGTCCCCGACAGATCACAGAAGTCTTC.

Remarks on this clone: Mouse germline and gene names are used. The read terminates 1 residue before the CDR3 end, so the remaining end is supplied by the germline J gene. The chain recombines TRBV26 with TRBJ1-1; D perhaps matches TRBD1 (5 bases). V was clipped by 2 bases and J by 1 base, with 5 bases between them. Germline V CDR1 and CDR2: KGHPV, FQNQEV (reference sequence). The CDR3 is made up of 13 amino acids. The CDR3 bases that were read are TGTGCCAGCAGTCTGGGACAAAACACAGAAGTCTTC. It yields the protein CASSLGQNTEVF. The complete CDR3 sequence is CASSLGQNTEVFF.

On this clone: Gene names are mouse gene names. Read coverage stops 1 residue before the CDR3 terminus; the germline J gene supplies the remainder. The V and J genes are TRBV23 and TRBJ2-3. Germline V CDR1 and CDR2: KGHTA, FQNQQP. The CDR3 loop spans 14 amino acids. CDR3: CSSSRSDSAETLYF. The sequenced CDR3 bases are TGCTCCAGCAGCCGATCGGACAGTGCAGAAACGCTGTAT.

This clone was counted between two and nine times. Each gene name is a mouse one. The CDR3 is cut off 1 residue early in the read; its end comes from the germline J gene. The rearrangement joins TRBV1 to TRBJ2-7; no clear D gene. The CDR3 runs to 11 residues. The ends were cut back, 3 bases at V and 3 bases at J, with 3 bases in the middle. Germline V gene sequence: CDR1 NSQYPW, CDR2 LRSPGD (reference sequence). The CDR3 here is CTCSAVYEQYF. The part of the CDR3 DNA that was read is TGCACCTGCAGTGCCGTCTATGAACAGTAC.

This clone was counted only a few times. Germline and genes: mouse. The read comes to an end 1 residue before the CDR3 does, leaving the germline J gene to fill in the end. The J gene is TRBJ1-3, the V gene TRBV13-2; D may be TRBD1 (5 bases). The V gene's germline CDR1 is NNHNN and CDR2 SYGAGS (reference sequence). V was clipped by 2 bases and J by 0 bases, with 6 bases between them. This CDR3 contains 14 residues. Partial CDR3 DNA: TGTGCCAGCGGTGAAGGGGTTTCTGGAAATACGCTCTAT. This translates into CASGEGVSGNTLY. The CDR3 in full is CASGEGVSGNTLYF.

In regard to this clone: Genes here carry mouse names. The observed sequence ends 1 residue before the CDR3 terminus, with the missing tail filled in from the germline J gene. The V call is TRBV3, the J call TRBJ2-4, with TRBD2 identical over 8 bases. The V gene end was trimmed by 5 bases and the J gene end by 3 bases; junction bases not matched to a gene: 4. Germline CDR1 reads SNHLY; CDR2 reads FYNGKV (reference sequence). The CDR3 is made up of 14 amino acids. CDR3 DNA (partial): TGTGCCAGCAGCCGCCCTGGGGGGCAAAACACCTTGTAC. Translated, it gives CASSRPGGQNTLY. The entire CDR3 is CASSRPGGQNTLYF.

About this clone itself: Mouse gene names apply. Coverage ceases 1 residue before the CDR3 finishes, and the germline J gene fills in the end. The chain joins TRBV26 to TRBJ1-3; no reliable D call. Looked up from germline, CDR1 is KGHPV and CDR2 is FQNQEV (reference sequence). V lost 2 bases and J lost 4, with 9 bases in between. This CDR3 contains 14 residues. CDR3 DNA, as far as it was read: TGTGCCAGCAGTCTGATGGGGTGGGGAAATACGCTCTAT. As protein: CASSLMGWGNTLY. The full CDR3 protein is CASSLMGWGNTLYF.

This clone appeared a few times. Gene names denote mouse genes. The read terminates 1 residue before the CDR3 end, so the remaining end is supplied by the germline J gene. The rearrangement uses TRBV13-2 and TRBJ1-6, with a tentative D call TRBD1 (6 bases). TRBJ1-6 is marked as an open reading frame, function uncertain. The CDR3 runs to 13 residues. Germline-derived CDR1 and CDR2 are NNHNN and SYGAGS (reference sequence). V lost 8 bases to trimming and J lost 4 bases, with 10 bases between them. The CDR3 bases that were read are TGTGCCAGTAGGGGGTGGTATAATTCGCCCCTCTAC. Its protein product is CASRGWYNSPLY. The full CDR3 is CASRGWYNSPLYF.

In regard to this clone: Genes and germline come from the mouse. Read sequence stops 1 residue before the CDR3 end, and the germline J gene provides the missing end. The chain employs TRBV24 and TRBJ2-1; tentatively, D is TRBD2 (5 bases). The CDR3 has 16 residues. Trimming stripped 0 bases from V and 1 base from J, with 10 bases between. From germline, CDR1 is KGHTA and CDR2 FRNEEI. The DNA read from the CDR3 is TGTGCCAGCAGTCTGTATCGCTGGGAGAACTATGCTGAGCAGTTC. Protein sequence: CASSLYRWENYAEQF. The full CDR3 protein reads CASSLYRWENYAEQFF.

In the case of this clone: The listed genes are named as in mouse. Coverage ceases 1 residue before the CDR3 finishes, and the germline J gene fills in the end. The same CDR3 is also encoded by other DNA sequences in this sample. The chain carries TRBV26 and TRBJ2-5; no clear D gene. The CDR3 has 11 amino acids. Germline CDR1 is KGHPV and CDR2 is FQNQEV (reference sequence). V lost 3 bases to trimming and J lost 4 bases, with 2 bases between them. This chain's CDR3 is CASSLKDTQYF. The DNA read from the CDR3 is TGTGCCAGCAGTCTAAAAGACACCCAGTAC. Full variable domain (remainder filled in from reference TRBV26 and TRBJ2-5): NSKVIQTPRYLVKGQGQKAKMRCIPEKGHPVVFWYQQNKNNEFKFLINFQNQEVLQQIDMTEKRFSAECPSNSPCSLEIQSSEAGDSALYLCASSLKDTQYFGPGTRLLVL.

This clone counts as medium-sized. The genes are named according to mouse. The read ends 1 residue early relative to the CDR3; the germline J gene fills the gap. This rearrangement joins TRBV23 to TRBJ2-3. Germline V lookup: CDR1 KGHTA, CDR2 FQNQQP. This CDR3 region has 14 residues. CDR3 protein: CSSLGRTSAETLYF. The covered CDR3 bases are TGCTCCAGCCTGGGACGGACTAGTGCAGAAACGCTGTAT.

Regarding this clone: The germline and genes are mouse ones. The read terminates 1 residue before the CDR3 end, so the remaining end is supplied by the germline J gene. The chain links TRBV13-2 to TRBJ2-1; 14 positions agree with TRBD2. After removal of 2 bases from V and 1 base from J, the junction contained 11 bases not matched to a gene. Per germline, CDR1 NNHNN and CDR2 SYGAGS (reference sequence). This CDR3 contains 20 residues. The CDR3 sequence is CASGEPPGLGGRRNYAEQFF. The sequenced CDR3 bases are TGTGCCAGCGGTGAGCCTCCGGGACTGGGGGGGCGGAGGAACTATGCTGAGCAGTTC.

Points on this clone: Mouse gene names apply. The DNA read from the CDR3 is TGTGCCAGCAGCTTGATGGGGGGAGGGAATGAACAGTAC. Its protein is CASSLMGGGNEQY. The CDR3 reads in full as CASSLMGGGNEQYF. The V call is TRBV3, the J call TRBJ2-7; TRBD2 agrees at 7 bases. With the read ending 1 residue before the CDR3 end, the germline J gene is used to fill in that end. This CDR3 contains 14 residues. Trimming removed 3 bases from V and 5 bases from J; junction bases left unmatched: 7. Germline V gene data show CDR1 as SNHLY and CDR2 as FYNGKV (reference sequence).

In the case of this clone: These gene names are mouse names. The sequenced fragment ends 1 residue before the CDR3 boundary, so the rest is inferred from the germline J gene. The chain couples TRBV13-2 to TRBJ2-1, with D possibly being TRBD1 or TRBD2 (5 bases each). CDR3 length: 15 residues. In germline, CDR1 is NNHNN, CDR2 SYGAGS (reference sequence). The ends were cut back, 0 bases at V and 1 base at J, with 8 bases in the middle. This CDR3 reads CASGDGRGNYAEQFF. The covered CDR3 bases are TGTGCCAGCGGTGATGGGCGGGGGAACTATGCTGAGCAGTTC.

Notes on this clone: All gene names here are mouse names. The sequenced CDR3 bases are TGTGCCAGCAGCCACAAGACTAGTGCAGAAACGCTGTAT. This encodes CASSHKTSAETLY. The complete CDR3 protein is CASSHKTSAETLYF. This sequence joins TRBV26 and TRBJ2-3; D not certain. The observed sequence ends 1 residue before the CDR3 terminus, with the missing tail filled in from the germline J gene. The CDR3 is 14 residues long. The germline V and J ends were trimmed by 6 bases and 0 bases, with 10 bases remaining between them. Germline V CDR1 and CDR2: KGHPV, FQNQEV (reference sequence).

This clone was seen a few times. Genes here carry mouse names. The CDR3 end falls 1 residue outside the read, so it is completed with the germline J gene. The chain carries TRBV26 and TRBJ2-7; 9 nucleotides align to TRBD1. V shed 2 bases and J 3 bases; nucleotides not matched to a gene: 5. The CDR3 loop spans 15 amino acids. Germline-derived CDR1 and CDR2 are KGHPV and FQNQEV (reference sequence). This chain's CDR3 is CASSLAGTGFYEQYF. Partial CDR3 DNA: TGTGCCAGCAGTCTGGCCGGGACAGGGTTCTATGAACAGTAC.

This clone has only a few counts. These gene names are mouse names. The read ends 1 residue early relative to the CDR3; the germline J gene fills the gap. This chain links TRBV3 with TRBJ2-1; no reliable D call. This CDR3 spans 13 amino acids. The germline V and J ends were trimmed by 1 base and 1 base, with 2 bases remaining between them. Germline assignment: CDR1 SNHLY and CDR2 FYNGKV (reference sequence). The CDR3 protein is CASSLGNYAEQFF. The sequenced CDR3 bases are TGTGCCAGCAGCTTAGGAAACTATGCTGAGCAGTTC.

In its sample, this clone ranks as medium-sized. The genes are named according to mouse. The CDR3 extends 1 residue past the end of the read, so its final part is completed from the germline J gene. The chain links TRBV26 to TRBJ1-3; D is possibly TRBD1 (5 bases). V lost 2 bases, J lost 3 bases, and 5 bases lay in between. This CDR3 comprises 13 residues. Germline CDR1 reads KGHPV; CDR2 reads FQNQEV (reference sequence). The DNA read from the CDR3 is TGTGCCAGCAGTCTGCAGGGTGGAAATACGCTCTAT. Translation: CASSLQGGNTLY. The entire CDR3 protein is CASSLQGGNTLYF. The full variable domain, rest sourced from reference TRBV26 and TRBJ1-3, is NSKVIQTPRYLVKGQGQKAKMRCIPEKGHPVVFWYQQNKNNEFKFLINFQNQEVLQQIDMTEKRFSAECPSNSPCSLEIQSSEAGDSALYLCASSLQGGNTLYFGEGSRLIVV.

This clone was detected a few times. The genes and germline here are from mouse. The observed sequence ends 1 residue before the CDR3 terminus, with the missing tail filled in from the germline J gene. The chain is built from TRBV19 and TRBJ2-7; D unresolved. The CDR3 is made up of 12 amino acids. The germline CDR1 and CDR2 sequences are FNHDT and SITEND (reference sequence). With 7 bases removed from V and 0 bases from J, the gap between germline ends came to 8 bases. Incomplete CDR3 DNA: TGTGCCAGCGAACAGAGCTCCTATGAACAGTAC. This gives the protein CASEQSSYEQY. The entire CDR3 reads CASEQSSYEQYF.

This clone was seen only once. Each gene name is a mouse one. The read terminates 1 residue before the CDR3 end, so the remaining end is supplied by the germline J gene. The rearrangement links TRBV1 to TRBJ2-1; D may match TRBD1 or TRBD2 (5 bases each). In germline, CDR1 is NSQYPW, CDR2 LRSPGD (reference sequence). V lost 0 bases and J 6 bases, leaving 15 bases between the germline ends. CDR3 size: 16 residues. The CDR3 is CTCSADEPGGGAEQFF. CDR3 DNA (partial): TGCACCTGCAGTGCAGACGAGCCGGGCGGGGGTGCTGAGCAGTTC.

As regards this clone: Gene names and germline refer to mouse. The observed sequence ends 1 residue before the CDR3 terminus, with the missing tail filled in from the germline J gene. V gene TRBV13-3 combines with J gene TRBJ2-2; possible D gene TRBD1, 6 bases. This CDR3 spans 15 amino acids. V was pared by 4 bases and J by 1 base, with 11 bases between. The germline gives CDR1 NNHDY, CDR2 SYVADS. The CDR3 sequence: CASSWDNLNTGQLYF. The CDR3 DNA, read in part, is TGTGCCAGCAGTTGGGACAACTTAAACACCGGGCAGCTCTAC.